A few counts support the clone carrying this T cell receptor beta chain. The CDR3 loop spans 14 amino acids. The germline V gene has CDR1 SNHLY and CDR2 FYNNEI. Trimming left V 5 bases short and J 5 bases short, with 15 bases between. Original handling: The assay estimated nucleated cells by amplifying reference gene primers. Sequenced by immunoSEQ multiplex PCR; TCRdb stores in-frame clones only, minus some. The D gene and trimming were derived from the DNA, and the V and J assignments and clone size from that table. The sample carries 200,000 to 250,000 clones, around 90% recorded once. The data stem from a study of blood T cell repertoires in COVID-19.

V and J are TRBV2 and TRBJ1-2; tentative D call: TRBD1 (5 bases). The origin of this receptor is a man in his fifties or sixties who had recovered from COVID-19. The sequenced material came from peripheral blood. CDR3 bases: TGTGCCAGCAGTACCCTGGAGGGGAAGTATGGCTACACCTTC. Its protein is CASSTLEGKYGYTF.